This T cell receptor (beta chain) emerged from a study of response to subunit inactivated influenza vaccine. Whole-study results and caveats: New T cells are recruited in small numbers by each seasonal influenza vaccination, according to the authors' suggestion.

MiXCR, applied by TCRdb to the RT-PCR reads, yields one record per CDR3 protein. The sample has approximately 290,000 distinct CDR3 sequences; 22% are singletons. The CDR3 is 13 amino acids. Germline V gene lookup returns CDR1 LGHNA and CDR2 YSLEER. This clonotype has a count of ten or more. Its specificity is not known. Sequence at one end of the junction differs from germline and may be a read error. This chain uses TRBV4-3 with TRBJ1-2; no reliable D call. The material sequenced was PBMCs from blood, taken about 20 months after vaccination. The TCR sequence derives from a man aged 50 to 69 who received an inactivated influenza vaccine. CDR3 sequence reads: CASSPDGNYGYTF. DNA for the CDR3: TGTGCCAGCAGCCCGGACGGGAACTATGGCTACACCTTC.